A selection of T cell receptor beta chains follows, all from one sample in a study of immune evolution from preneoplasia to lung adenocarcinoma. Produced via immunoSEQ multiplex PCR; TCRdb's table is partial and in-frame only. The sample holds about 6,000 clones, 70% to 80% seen once. The sequencing sample was made of FFPE lung adenocarcinoma in situ tissue. The receptor source for this set is a donor older than 65 with lung adenocarcinoma. The conserved cysteine and the conserved F or W are not part of the CDR3 here. Expanded clones get a size class; other rows say once, few or many, or leave the size out.

abundance,j_gene,v_gene,CDR3aa
-,TRBJ2-1,TRBV11-3,ASSPSGTGASNEQF
-,TRBJ1-1,TRBV6-1,ASLEVAEAF
-,TRBJ2-5,TRBV5-5,ASSGETQY
-,TRBJ2-3,TRBV20-1,SARATPTQY
-,TRBJ1-1,TRBV5-1,ASSLGGFGTGPTGNTEAF
-,TRBJ2-3,TRBV5-1,ASSFGPGATTRGYTDTQY
-,TRBJ2-3,TRBV10-3,AISEEGNDTDTQY
few,TRBJ1-5,TRBV28,ASSPRRGMGQPQH
-,TRBJ1-5,TRBV7-9,ASSLFQGYSNQPQH
-,TRBJ1-1,TRBV4-2,ASSQERRSLGAEAF
few,TRBJ1-4,TRBV18,ASSPRREGEKLF
once,TRBJ1-4,TRBV28,ASSTNRGEKLF
-,TRBJ1-6,TRBV27,ASSLKPGQNPSYNSPLH
-,TRBJ1-2,TRBV4-1,ASSQAGYGYT
few,TRBJ2-7,TRBV5-6,ASSLGVKQY
-,TRBJ2-7,TRBV5-1,ASSLAGGSYEQY
-,TRBJ2-3,TRBV4-1,ASSQDSGVYTDTQY
-,TRBJ2-5,TRBV30,AWSLRRETQY
-,TRBJ2-3,TRBV10-3,AISAAESTDTQY
-,TRBJ1-2,TRBV6-5,ASRASNYGYT
-,TRBJ1-1,TRBV6-1,ASSAVRNTEAF
-,TRBJ2-7,TRBV10-3,AINSGRAGEQY
few,TRBJ1-5,TRBV7-9,ASSLAADSNQPQH
once,TRBJ2-1,TRBV12-5,ASGPPLSGYSYNEQF
-,TRBJ1-2,TRBV10-3,AISDPRKTGTVLGYGYT
few,TRBJ1-1,TRBV15,ATSNQWTGGLNTEAF